A single sample gave rise to the 23 T cell receptor beta chains below, sequenced in a study of regulatory T cells in long-lasting Graves disease. CDR3-region Arm-PCR and iRepertoire HTBI primers produced the TCR beta libraries. TCRdb redid the calling of the multiplex PCR reads with MiXCR, one entry per CDR3 protein. The sample carries some 250,000 distinct CDR3 sequences, roughly 21% recorded once. As to time point: newly diagnosed GD, antithyroid drugs for less than 3 months. Making the TCR library involved RNA that had been extracted from PBMCs. Here the sequenced sample was peripheral blood mononuclear cells (PBMCs), taken at new diagnosis, from a patient treated with antithyroid drugs. These receptors originate from a female donor with Graves disease.

This clonotype was seen repeatedly, ten times or more. The V gene is TRBV19, the J gene TRBJ1-1; perhaps TRBD1 as D (6 bases). From germline, CDR1 is LNHDA and CDR2 SQIVND (reference sequence). The CDR3 runs to 12 residues. Trimming left V 6 bases short and J 5 bases short, with 10 bases between. The CDR3 sequence: CASSERGTEAFF. The CDR3 DNA follows: TGTGCCAGTAGCGAAAGGGGGACTGAAGCTTTCTTT.

This clonotype was counted at least ten times. The J gene is TRBJ2-1, the V gene TRBV19, with 8 positions matching TRBD2. The CDR3 is 14 amino acids. In germline, CDR1 is LNHDA, CDR2 SQIVND (reference sequence). V shed 2 bases and J 6 bases; nucleotides not matched to a gene: 3. In DNA form, the CDR3 reads TGTGCCAGTAGTATAACGGGAGGGGTCAATGAGCAGTTCTTC. Encoded protein: CASSITGGVNEQFF. Variable domain in full (rest from reference TRBV19 and TRBJ2-1): DGGITQSPKYLFRKEGQNVTLSCEQNLNHDAMYWYRQDPGQGLRLIYYSQIVNDFQKGDIAEGYSVSREKKESFPLTVTSAQKNPTAFYLCASSITGGVNEQFFGPGTRLTVL.

The CDR3 sequence is CASSYKQNNEQFF. The CDR3 nucleotides read TGTGCCAGCAGTTACAAACAGAACAATGAGCAGTTCTTC. The rearrangement uses TRBV6-5 and TRBJ2-1, with no clear D. The CDR3 runs 13 residues. Germline lookup yields CDR1 MNHEY and CDR2 SVGAGI. The V gene lost 2 bases and the J gene lost 5 bases, with 7 bases spanning the gap.

This clonotype was seen a handful of times. This chain connects TRBV3-1 to TRBJ1-2; D remains ambiguous. The ends were cut back, 3 bases at V and 2 bases at J, with 13 bases in the middle. The CDR3 consists of 15 residues. The germline gives CDR1 LGHDT, CDR2 YNNKEL (reference sequence). DNA of the CDR3: TGTGCCAGCAGCCAGACTCCCGACCGGAACTATGGCTACACCTTC. Amino acid sequence: CASSQTPDRNYGYTF.

In its sample, this clonotype was seen many times. The CDR3 DNA sequence: TGCAGTGCTAGAGTGGATGCGGGAAGCGGTATGGAGCAGTTCTTC. This encodes CSARVDAGSGMEQFF. The chain recombines TRBV20-1 with TRBJ2-1; perhaps TRBD2 as D (6 bases). Germline values: CDR1 DFQATT, CDR2 SNEGSKA (reference sequence). The V end was cut by 1 base, the J end by 10 bases, with 20 bases between. The CDR3 totals 15 residues.

This clonotype showed up many times. The chain couples TRBV6-2 or TRBV6-3 to TRBJ2-7; tentatively, D is TRBD2 (6 bases). This CDR3 is 13 amino acids long. Trimming left V 2 bases short and J 10 bases short, with 15 bases between. The V gene's germline CDR1 is MNHEY and CDR2 SVGEGT. Written as DNA, the CDR3 is TGTGCCAGCAGTTACGGAGGGTCCCTGGGACAGTACTTC. The encoded protein is CASSYGGSLGQYF.

This clonotype was counted ten times or more. This chain uses TRBV7-2 with TRBJ2-5, with D possibly being TRBD1 (6 bases). Trimming left V 1 base short and J 4 bases short, with 13 bases between. CDR1 and CDR2 from the germline V gene are SGHTA and FQGNSA. The CDR3 runs 15 residues. The CDR3 DNA reads TGTGCCAGCAGCTTAGGTGGCAGGGGACGAGAGACCCAGTACTTC. Translating gives CASSLGGRGRETQYF.

This clonotype showed up many times. A read error is possible here, since a much larger clone lies one base away. V gene TRBV4-3 combines with J gene TRBJ1-1; the D is unclear. V lost 0 bases and J lost 2, with 4 bases in between. The CDR3 runs 13 residues. In germline, CDR1 is LGHNA, CDR2 YSLEER. CDR3 region: CASSQERNTEAFF. The CDR3 DNA follows: TGCGCCAGCAGCCAAGAAAGAAACACTGAAGCTTTCTTT.

Comments on this clonotype: A far larger clone is one base from this, pointing to a likely read error. The gene calls are TRBV7-9 and TRBJ2-1; 8 bases align to TRBD2. CDR1 is SEHNR and CDR2 is FQNEAQ in the germline V gene (reference sequence). CDR3 length: 13 amino acids. This CDR3 is CVSSFGLAREQFF. The CDR3 nucleotides are TGTGTCAGCAGCTTCGGACTAGCACGAGAGCAGTTCTTC.

The J gene is TRBJ2-1, the V gene TRBV20-1; 9 bases are a match to TRBD2. This CDR3 contains 15 residues. The germline V gene encodes CDR1 DFQATT and CDR2 SNEGSKA (reference sequence). Germline trimming cut 1 base from V and 5 bases from J; bases unmatched to any gene: 6. The CDR3: CSARVVAGANNEQFF. CDR3 bases: TGCAGTGCTAGAGTGGTAGCGGGGGCTAACAATGAGCAGTTCTTC.

The chain couples TRBV28 to TRBJ1-6, with 7 bases lining up with TRBD1. The CDR3 is made up of 14 amino acids. J gave up 9 bases and V 5 bases, and 7 bases lay outside the gene matches. CDR1 and CDR2 (germline): MDHEN, SYDVKM. The CDR3 DNA is TGTGCCAGCAGTGCCCACCGGGACAGTTCACCCCTCCACTTT. Its protein product is CASSAHRDSSPLHF.

This clonotype was counted ten times or more. The chain employs TRBV3-1 and TRBJ2-1; TRBD2 is a possible D gene (7 bases). CDR3 length: 13 amino acids. Germline assignment: CDR1 LGHDT and CDR2 YNNKEL (reference sequence). Trimming stripped 0 bases from V and 13 bases from J, with 13 bases between. The CDR3 protein is CASSQEGRGGQFF. CDR3 in DNA: TGTGCCAGCAGCCAAGAGGGGAGGGGGGGACAGTTCTTC.

This clonotype was counted at least ten times. The chain uses TRBV7-2 and TRBJ2-1; D gene unclear. Trimming took off 2 bases at V and 5 bases at J, with 13 bases between the two ends. Germline-derived CDR1 and CDR2 are SGHTA and FQGNSA. This CDR3 is 15 amino acids long. DNA for the CDR3: TGTGCCAGCAGCTTAAGCCTAATCCCCCACAATGAGCAGTTCTTC. It is translated as CASSLSLIPHNEQFF.

This clonotype was counted a single time. The chain links TRBV20-1 to TRBJ2-7; 11 bases map to TRBD2. V lost 3 bases to trimming and J lost 3 bases; unmatched junction nucleotides: 7. From germline, CDR1 is DFQATT and CDR2 SNEGSKA (reference sequence). The CDR3 is 15 amino acids. CDR3 in DNA: TGCAGTGCTAGTGATTTAGCGGGAGGGTTCTACGAGCAGTACTTC. Amino acid sequence: CSASDLAGGFYEQYF.

J is TRBJ2-3 and V is TRBV29-1; 9 bases match TRBD2. J lost 5 bases, V lost 5 bases, and 5 bases had no gene match. The CDR3 runs 13 residues. CDR1 SQVTM and CDR2 ANQGSEA come from the germline V gene. The CDR3 nucleotides read TGCAGCGTTCGAGCGGGGGGTCTAGATACGCAGTATTTT. Translating gives CSVRAGGLDTQYF.

The CDR3 region has the DNA TGTGCCAGCAGAACAGGGGTAGGGGAAAAACTGTTTTTT. It translates to CASRTGVGEKLFF. This chain connects TRBV19 to TRBJ1-4; 7 nucleotides agree with TRBD1. Germline CDR1 reads LNHDA; CDR2 reads SQIVND (reference sequence). The CDR3 contains 13 residues. V was pared by 9 bases and J by 8 bases, with 9 bases of the junction left unmatched.

This clonotype turned up a few times. This is likely an artifact of a read error, given a far larger clone one base away. The V and J genes are TRBV12-3 or TRBV12-4 and TRBJ2-7; D is tentatively TRBD1 or TRBD2 (6 bases each). The J call is uncertain, as TRBJ2-5 better fits the DNA end. The CDR3 is 15 residues long. The DNA of the CDR3 is TGTGCCAGCAGATACGACGGGGGCGACGGGGAGACCCAGTACTTC. It translates to CASRYDGGDGETQYF.

Many counts were recorded for this clonotype. This chain joins TRBV20-1 and TRBJ1-5; no clear D gene. This CDR3 spans 12 amino acids. Trimming pared 2 bases from V and 4 bases from J, leaving 6 bases between. CDR1 DFQATT and CDR2 SNEGSKA come from the germline V gene (reference sequence). For the CDR3, the DNA is TGCAGTGCTAGATCGGGTAATCAGCCCCAGCATTTT. Translated: CSARSGNQPQHF.

This chain connects TRBV6-5 to TRBJ1-1, with D unresolved. Looked up from germline, CDR1 is MNHEY and CDR2 is SVGAGI. CDR3 size: 14 residues. V was trimmed by 0 bases and J by 5 bases, leaving 10 bases between them. CDR3 DNA sequence: TGTGCCAGCAGTTACTCCGGGGTGGAGACTGAAGCTTTCTTT. It encodes CASSYSGVETEAFF.

This clonotype was observed many times. The chain links TRBV5-1 to TRBJ2-7; 9 bases fit TRBD1. Looked up from germline, CDR1 is SGHRS and CDR2 is YFSETQ. The CDR3 totals 14 residues. Unmatched junction bases numbered 11, after V lost 7 bases and J lost 6 bases. The CDR3 DNA reads as TGCGCCAGCCGGAAGGGACAGGGCTCCCTCGAGCAGTACTTC. Translated, it gives CASRKGQGSLEQYF.

Worth noting for this clonotype: At one end the junction does not follow the germline gene, possibly because of a read error. The CDR3 here is CASSLQGGIDFYGYAF. As DNA, the CDR3 is TGTGCCAGCAGCTTACAGGGAGGAATTGATTTCTATGGCTACGCCTTC. The chain has TRBV5-4 and TRBJ1-2; a possible D gene is TRBD1 (6 bases). CDR3 length: 16 residues. CDR1 is SGHNT, CDR2 YYREEE, per germline (reference sequence).

This clonotype appeared many times. The chain has TRBV6-1 and TRBJ2-7; D gene uncertain. Trimming shortened V by 7 bases and J by 4 bases, and 11 bases separated the two germline ends. The CDR3 contains 12 residues. The germline V gene has CDR1 MNHNS and CDR2 SASEGT. The CDR3 region is CASTSLVYEQYF. CDR3 in DNA: TGTGCCAGCACTAGTCTGGTGTACGAGCAGTACTTC.

This clonotype was seen many times. CDR3 in DNA: TGTGCCAGCAGTCCAGAAGCGGTAAGCACAGATACGCAGTATTTT. It yields the protein CASSPEAVSTDTQYF. The genes are TRBV12-3 or TRBV12-4 and TRBJ2-3; D might be TRBD2 (5 bases). V shed 5 bases and J shed 0 bases, with 12 bases lying between them. This CDR3 is 15 amino acids long.